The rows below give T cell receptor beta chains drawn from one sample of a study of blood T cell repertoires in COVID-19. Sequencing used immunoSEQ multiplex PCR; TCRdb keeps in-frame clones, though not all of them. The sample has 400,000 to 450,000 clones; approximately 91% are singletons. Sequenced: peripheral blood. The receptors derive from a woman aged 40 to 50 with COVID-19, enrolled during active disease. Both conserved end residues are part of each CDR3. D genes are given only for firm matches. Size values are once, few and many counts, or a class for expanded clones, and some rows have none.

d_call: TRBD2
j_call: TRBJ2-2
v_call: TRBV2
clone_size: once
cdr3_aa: CASRVAGGPLSTGELFF
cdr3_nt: TGTGCCAGCAGGGTCGCGGGGGGGCCTTTAAGCACCGGGGAGCTGTTTTTT

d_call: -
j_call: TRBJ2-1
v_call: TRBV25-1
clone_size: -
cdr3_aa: CASSESSGGQTQQFF
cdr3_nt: TGTGCCAGCAGTGAATCGAGCGGAGGCCAAACACAGCAGTTCTTC

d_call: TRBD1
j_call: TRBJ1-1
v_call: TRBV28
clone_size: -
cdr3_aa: CASRLGRMGTGDTEAFF
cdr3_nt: TGTGCCAGCAGGTTAGGTCGTATGGGGACAGGGGACACTGAAGCTTTCTTT

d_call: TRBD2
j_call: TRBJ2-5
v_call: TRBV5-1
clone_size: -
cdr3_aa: CASSLAASGAQTQYF
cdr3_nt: TGCGCCAGCAGCCTGGCGGCTAGCGGGGCCCAGACCCAGTACTTC

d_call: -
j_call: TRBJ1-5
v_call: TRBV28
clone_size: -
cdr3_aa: CASSLGGQLNQPQHF
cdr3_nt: TGTGCCAGCAGTTTAGGAGGGCAGCTCAATCAGCCCCAGCATTTT

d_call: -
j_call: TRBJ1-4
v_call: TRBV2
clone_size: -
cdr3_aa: CASRIAATNEKLFF
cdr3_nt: TGTGCCAGCAGGATAGCCGCAACTAATGAAAAACTGTTTTTT

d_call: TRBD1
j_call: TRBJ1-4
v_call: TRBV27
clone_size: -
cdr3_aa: CASSFWTGGPNEKLFF
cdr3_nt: TGTGCCAGCAGTTTTTGGACAGGGGGACCTAATGAAAAACTGTTTTTT

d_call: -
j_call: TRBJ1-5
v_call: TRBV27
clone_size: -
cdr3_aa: CASSFSRYSNQPQHF
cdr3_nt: TGTGCCAGCAGTTTCTCCCGGTATAGCAATCAGCCCCAGCATTTT

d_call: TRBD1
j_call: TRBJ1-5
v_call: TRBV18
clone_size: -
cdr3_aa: CASSPEGQANQPQHF
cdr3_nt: TGTGCCAGCTCACCGGAGGGACAGGCTAATCAGCCCCAGCATTTT

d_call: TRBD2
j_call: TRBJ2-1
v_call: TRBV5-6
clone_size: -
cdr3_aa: CASSFLAGKSGQFF
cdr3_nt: TGTGCCAGCAGCTTCCTAGCGGGAAAGTCCGGGCAGTTCTTC

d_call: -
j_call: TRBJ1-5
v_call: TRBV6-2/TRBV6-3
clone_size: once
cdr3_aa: CASSSPGTHNQPQHF
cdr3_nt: TGTGCCAGCAGTTCACCCGGGACACACAATCAGCCCCAGCATTTT

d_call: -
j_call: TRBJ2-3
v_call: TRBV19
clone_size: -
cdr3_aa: CASTLGSTDTQYF
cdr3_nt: TGTGCCAGTACCCTCGGGAGCACAGATACGCAGTATTTT

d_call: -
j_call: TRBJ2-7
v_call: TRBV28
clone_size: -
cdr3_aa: CASSSPSREGVPYEQYF
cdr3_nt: TGTGCCAGCAGTTCCCCTTCACGCGAGGGTGTCCCTTACGAGCAGTACTTC

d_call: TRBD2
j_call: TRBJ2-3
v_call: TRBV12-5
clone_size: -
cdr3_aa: CASGLGTTITDTQYF
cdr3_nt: TGTGCTAGTGGTTTAGGGACTACCATCACAGATACGCAGTATTTT

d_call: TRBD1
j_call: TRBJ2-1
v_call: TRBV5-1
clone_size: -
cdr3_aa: CASSKGQGTYNEQFF
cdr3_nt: TGCGCCAGCAGCAAGGGACAGGGAACCTACAATGAGCAGTTCTTC

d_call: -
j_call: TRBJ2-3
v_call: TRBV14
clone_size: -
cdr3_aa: CASRGVASSTDTQYF
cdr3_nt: TGTGCCAGCAGGGGAGTTGCCTCTAGCACAGATACGCAGTATTTT

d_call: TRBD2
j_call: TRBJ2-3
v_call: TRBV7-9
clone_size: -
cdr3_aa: CASSYAGTSGRATDTQYF
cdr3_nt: TGTGCCAGCAGCTACGCCGGGACTAGCGGGAGGGCCACAGATACGCAGTATTTT

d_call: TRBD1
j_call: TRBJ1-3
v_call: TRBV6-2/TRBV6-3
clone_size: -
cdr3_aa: CASSRPGQGASGNTIYF
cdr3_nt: TGTGCCAGCAGTCGCCCGGGACAGGGGGCCTCTGGAAACACCATATATTTT

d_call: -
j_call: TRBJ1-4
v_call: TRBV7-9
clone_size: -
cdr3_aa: CASSPQRNEKLFF
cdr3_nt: TGTGCCAGCAGCCCCCAGAGGAATGAAAAACTGTTTTTT

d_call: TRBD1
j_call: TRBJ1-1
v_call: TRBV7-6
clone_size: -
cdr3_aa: CASSLGEGAGTEAFF
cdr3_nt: TGTGCCAGCAGCTTAGGAGAGGGGGCTGGAACTGAAGCTTTCTTT

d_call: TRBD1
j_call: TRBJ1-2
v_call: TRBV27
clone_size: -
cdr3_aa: CASSTIGGTGGSRNGYTF
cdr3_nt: TGTGCCAGCAGTACTATCGGCGGGACAGGGGGCTCAAGGAATGGCTACACCTTC

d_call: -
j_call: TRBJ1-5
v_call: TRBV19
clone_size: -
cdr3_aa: CASSRGLLNQPQHF
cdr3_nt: TGTGCCAGTAGTAGGGGACTCCTAAATCAGCCCCAGCATTTT

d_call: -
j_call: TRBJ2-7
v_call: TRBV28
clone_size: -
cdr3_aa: CASSPLLGQDYEQYF
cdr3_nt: TGTGCCAGCAGTCCCCTCCTCGGACAAGACTACGAGCAGTACTTC

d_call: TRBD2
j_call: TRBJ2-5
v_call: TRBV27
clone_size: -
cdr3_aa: CASSFIAGEGETQYF
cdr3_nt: TGTGCCAGCAGTTTCATTGCGGGAGAGGGAGAGACCCAGTACTTC

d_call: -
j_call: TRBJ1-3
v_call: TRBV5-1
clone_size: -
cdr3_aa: CASSLLGVFGNTIYF
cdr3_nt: TGCGCCAGCAGCTTGTTAGGAGTCTTTGGAAACACCATATATTTT

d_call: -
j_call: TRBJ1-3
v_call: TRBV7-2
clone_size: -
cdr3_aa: CASSAGVLRNTIYF
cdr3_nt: TGTGCCAGCAGCGCCGGAGTACTGAGAAACACCATATATTTT

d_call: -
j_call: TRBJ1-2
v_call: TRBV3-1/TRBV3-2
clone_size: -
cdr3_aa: CASSQHGIATNYGYTF
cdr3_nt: TGTGCCAGCAGCCAACACGGTATCGCAACTAACTATGGCTACACCTTC

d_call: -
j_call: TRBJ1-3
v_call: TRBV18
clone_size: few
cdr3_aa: CASSPQGDTIYF
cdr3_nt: TGTGCCAGCTCACCACAGGGGGACACCATATATTTT

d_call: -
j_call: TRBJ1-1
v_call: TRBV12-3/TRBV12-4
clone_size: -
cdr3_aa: CASSLKVGGAAFF
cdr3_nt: TGTGCCAGCAGTTTAAAGGTCGGGGGGGCGGCTTTCTTT

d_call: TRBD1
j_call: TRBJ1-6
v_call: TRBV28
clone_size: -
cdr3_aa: CASSRFGQAPLHF
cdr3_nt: TGTGCCAGCAGTAGGTTCGGACAGGCACCCCTCCACTTT

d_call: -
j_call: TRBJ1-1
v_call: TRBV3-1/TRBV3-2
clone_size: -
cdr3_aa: CASSQELEGWATEAFF
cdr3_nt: TGTGCCAGCAGCCAAGAATTGGAGGGTTGGGCCACTGAAGCTTTCTTT

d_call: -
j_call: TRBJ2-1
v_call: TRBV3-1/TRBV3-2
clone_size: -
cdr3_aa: CASSQEGARAHYNEQFF
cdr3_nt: TGTGCCAGCAGCCAAGAGGGGGCCCGGGCCCACTACAATGAGCAGTTCTTC

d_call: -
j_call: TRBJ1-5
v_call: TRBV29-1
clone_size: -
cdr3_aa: CSVGGSSSNQPQHF
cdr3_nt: TGCAGCGTTGGAGGCAGTTCTAGCAATCAGCCCCAGCATTTT

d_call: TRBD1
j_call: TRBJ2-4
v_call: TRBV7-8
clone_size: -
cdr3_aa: CASSASGTGYGGIQYF
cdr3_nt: TGTGCCAGCAGCGCATCCGGGACAGGATATGGGGGCATTCAGTACTTC

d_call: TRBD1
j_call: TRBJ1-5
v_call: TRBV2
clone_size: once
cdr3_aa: CASSGGQGDQPQHF
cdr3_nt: TGTGCCAGCAGTGGGGGACAGGGGGATCAGCCCCAGCATTTT

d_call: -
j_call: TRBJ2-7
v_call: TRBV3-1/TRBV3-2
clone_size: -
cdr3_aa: CASSQVNYEQYF
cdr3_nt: TGTGCCAGCAGCCAAGTAAACTACGAGCAGTACTTC

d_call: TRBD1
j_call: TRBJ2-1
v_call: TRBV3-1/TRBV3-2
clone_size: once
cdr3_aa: CASSPTGGSSYNEQFF
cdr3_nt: TGTGCCAGCAGCCCAACAGGGGGGTCCTCCTACAATGAGCAGTTCTTC

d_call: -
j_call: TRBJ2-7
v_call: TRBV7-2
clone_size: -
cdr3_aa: CASSRGGYYEQYF
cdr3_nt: TGTGCCAGCAGCCGAGGAGGATACTACGAGCAGTACTTC